These 19 T cell receptor beta chains share one sample of origin, sequenced in a study of blood T cell repertoires in COVID-19. Some clones are missing from TCRdb's copy, which holds only in-frame ones; the method was immunoSEQ multiplex PCR. The sample consists of 100,000 or so clones, roughly 80% of them appearing once. The sample consisted of peripheral blood. The receptors stem from an older woman with acute or convalescent COVID-19.

This CDR3 is CASRQCSDEQFF. The CDR3 coding sequence is TGCGCCAGCAGACAGTGTAGCGATGAGCAGTTCTTC. The V call is TRBV23-1, the J call TRBJ2-1; tentatively, D is TRBD2 (5 bases). TRBV23-1 qualifies as an ORF whose function is uncertain. Deletions cut 6 bases from V and 8 bases from J, with 11 bases between. The CDR3 is 12 residues long.

Concerning this clone itself: At one end, the junction sequence differs from germline, possibly due to a read error. The chain recombines TRBV24-1 with TRBJ2-3, with 9 nucleotides matching TRBD2. In germline, CDR1 is KGHDR, CDR2 SFDVKD. CDR3 length: 20 amino acids. The chain's CDR3 is CPTSDFGGLAGGRNTDTQYF. CDR3 bases: TGCCCCACCAGTGATTTTGGGGGACTCGCGGGGGGGCGGAACACAGATACGCAGTATTTT.

V usage is TRBV6-2 or TRBV6-3 and J usage is TRBJ1-1; maybe TRBD1 (5 bases). This CDR3 is built from 14 residues. Germline CDR1 MNHEY, CDR2 SVGEGT. V shed 6 bases and J shed 3 bases, with 14 bases lying between them. For the CDR3, the DNA is TGTGCCAGCAGCGATAGGGGAGGGCACACTGAAGCTTTCTTT. The encoded protein is CASSDRGGHTEAFF.

V gene TRBV30 combines with J gene TRBJ1-1, with a weak D call TRBD1 (5 bases). V was pared by 0 bases and J by 3 bases, with 8 bases between. The CDR3 spans 13 residues. Germline CDR1 is GTSNPN and CDR2 is SVGIG (reference sequence). The CDR3 nucleotides are TGTGCCTGGAGTGTAAAAGGGGACACTGAAGCTTTCTTT. Translated, it gives CAWSVKGDTEAFF.

The chain recombines TRBV19 with TRBJ1-2; 7 bases fit TRBD1. V trimming: 3 bases; J trimming: 3 bases; junction bases outside the gene matches: 1. Germline V gene data show CDR1 as LNHDA and CDR2 as SQIVND (reference sequence). This CDR3 region has 13 residues. The CDR3 is CASSIQGDYGYTF. The CDR3 DNA reads TGTGCCAGTAGTATCCAGGGGGACTATGGCTACACCTTC.

The chain carries TRBV6-6 and TRBJ2-7; no clear D. Trimming pared 0 bases from V and 3 bases from J, leaving 12 bases between. This CDR3 is 15 amino acids long. The germline V gene encodes CDR1 MNHNY and CDR2 SVGAGI (reference sequence). The CDR3 DNA is TGTGCCAGCAGTTACTCGATACAGCAATTCTACGAGCAGTACTTC. Translation: CASSYSIQQFYEQYF.

This clone showed up many times. This rearrangement joins TRBV7-2 to TRBJ1-6; tentative D call: TRBD1 (5 bases). V lost 1 base, J lost 9 bases, and 13 bases lay in between. The CDR3 sequence is 15 residues long. Germline assignment: CDR1 SGHTA and CDR2 FQGNSA. DNA for the CDR3: TGTGCCAGCAGCTTAGGTCGGGGGGTCGGTTCACCCCTCCACTTT. Translated, it gives CASSLGRGVGSPLHF.

Comment on this clone: In the same sample, other DNA sequences code for this CDR3. The chain is built from TRBV30 and TRBJ2-3; 7 nucleotides agree with TRBD1. Germline V gene lookup returns CDR1 GTSNPN and CDR2 SVGIG (reference sequence). After removal of 3 bases from V and 3 bases from J, the junction contained 3 bases not matched to a gene. This CDR3 is built from 13 residues. In nucleotides, the CDR3 is TGTGCCTGGAGCGAGACAGGGACAGATACGCAGTATTTT. Translation gives CAWSETGTDTQYF.

CDR3 sequence (DNA): TGTGCCAGCAGTTTAAATACGCGGGGTGCCAAAAACATTCAGTACTTC. Translating gives CASSLNTRGAKNIQYF. The chain carries TRBV28 and TRBJ2-4; D perhaps matches TRBD2 (6 bases). Trimming removed 2 bases from V and 1 base from J, with 12 bases in between. CDR1 is MDHEN, CDR2 SYDVKM, per germline. The CDR3 has 16 residues.

J is TRBJ1-5 and V is TRBV6-5, with 7 bases identical to TRBD1. This CDR3 has 15 residues. V shed 6 bases, J shed 8 bases, and the junction held 13 bases outside the gene matches. The germline gives CDR1 MNHEY, CDR2 SVGAGI. In DNA form, the CDR3 reads TGTGCCAGCAGGGACCAGGGACAGAGTAAGAAGCCCCAGCATTTT. Translating it yields CASRDQGQSKKPQHF.

This clone is classed as medium-sized (0.01 to 0.1%). The rearrangement links TRBV20-1 to TRBJ2-5, with TRBD2 matching 15 bases. J lost 1 base, V lost 3 bases, and 6 bases had no gene match. CDR3 length: 17 residues. CDR1 and CDR2 from the germline V gene are DFQATT and SNEGSKA (reference sequence). The DNA for the CDR3 is TGCAGTGCTAGTATGGGACTAGCGGGGGGCTCCCAAGAGACCCAGTACTTC. It yields the protein CSASMGLAGGSQETQYF.

This chain uses TRBV3-1 (or the pseudogene TRBV3-2) with TRBJ2-1; 12 bases are shared with TRBD2. Per germline, CDR1 LGHDT and CDR2 YNNKEL (reference sequence). This CDR3 has 19 residues. Germline trimming cut 4 bases from V and 4 bases from J; bases unmatched to any gene: 14. As DNA, the CDR3 is TGTGCCAGCAGCCCAAGACTAGCGGGGGCCCTTCCAAGATACAATGAGCAGTTCTTC. Encoded protein: CASSPRLAGALPRYNEQFF.

This clone was found a few times. The gene calls are TRBV9 and TRBJ1-1; D not certain. This CDR3 contains 11 residues. The V end lost 0 bases, the J end lost 7 bases, and 4 bases lay between the germline ends. The V gene's germline CDR1 is SGDLS and CDR2 YYNGEE. This CDR3 is CASSVAGEAFF. The DNA for the CDR3 is TGTGCCAGCAGCGTAGCAGGTGAAGCTTTCTTT.

CDR3 nucleotide sequence: TGCGCCAGCAGCCAACAGGGCTACGAGCAGTACTTC. Its translation is CASSQQGYEQYF. This rearrangement joins TRBV5-1 to TRBJ2-7; perhaps TRBD1 as D (6 bases). This CDR3 contains 12 residues. V was shortened by 4 bases and J by 3 bases, with 8 bases between the two germline ends. Germline CDR1 is SGHRS and CDR2 is YFSETQ.

The CDR3 is CASSYTAYNEQFF. DNA for the CDR3: TGTGCCAGCAGTTACACAGCCTACAATGAGCAGTTCTTC. The V gene is TRBV6-6, the J gene TRBJ2-1; D is ambiguous. Trimming removed 2 bases from V and 2 bases from J, with 4 bases in between. The CDR3 covers 13 residues. Germline CDR1 and CDR2: MNHNY and SVGAGI (reference sequence).

At least ten counts were recorded for this clone. The gene calls are TRBV19 and TRBJ2-1, with 8 bases aligning to TRBD1. The CDR3 has 19 amino acids. In germline, CDR1 is LNHDA, CDR2 SQIVND (reference sequence). Losses at the gene ends were 3 bases for V and 0 bases for J; bases not matched to a gene: 13. The CDR3 nucleotides read TGTGCCAGTAGTATTCGAGGACAGGGCGCAATAAGCTCCTACAATGAGCAGTTCTTC. Its protein product is CASSIRGQGAISSYNEQFF.

The V gene is TRBV5-1, the J gene TRBJ2-7; tentative D call: TRBD2 (7 bases). Trimming took off 2 bases at V and 6 bases at J, with 15 bases between the two ends. The CDR3 has 14 amino acids. Germline lookup yields CDR1 SGHRS and CDR2 YFSETQ. CDR3 region: CASSLVAGAPEQYF. CDR3 bases: TGCGCCAGCAGCTTAGTGGCGGGGGCACCCGAGCAGTACTTC.

The chain couples TRBV19 to TRBJ1-1; D unresolved. Trimming removed 1 base at V and 4 bases at J, with 13 bases between. Looked up from germline, CDR1 is LNHDA and CDR2 is SQIVND (reference sequence). The CDR3 loop spans 15 amino acids. CDR3 region: CASSIGGVYGTEAFF. In nucleotides, the CDR3 is TGTGCCAGTAGTATAGGCGGGGTTTACGGCACTGAAGCTTTCTTT.

In regard to this clone: This sample also contains other DNA sequences that code for the same CDR3. The chain carries TRBV5-1 and TRBJ2-7, with 8 bases matching TRBD2. This CDR3 is 16 amino acids long. The germline CDR1 and CDR2 sequences are SGHRS and YFSETQ. The CDR3 DNA follows: TGCGCATGTTTGAGCCTTCGGGGGGGCCGGGGGGGGGAGCAGTACTTC. It yields the protein CACLSLRGGRGGEQYF.